This T cell receptor beta chain was documented in a study of T cells after yellow fever vaccination. Broader study findings: Most clones from primary vaccination resurfaced after the booster (96% CD4, around 90% CD8).

A few counts support this clonotype. What it recognizes is unknown. Trimming took off 3 bases at V and 5 bases at J, with 8 bases between the two ends. This CDR3 is built from 13 residues. Per germline, CDR1 SGHVS and CDR2 FQNEAQ. For TCR, cDNA came from 5'RACE template switching, which added a universal primer site and UMIs. TCRdb used MiXCR to reprocess the 5' RACE reads, holding one entry per CDR3 protein. The sample shows more than 300,000 distinct CDR3 sequences, over 8.5% of them seen only once. The source material was CD4+ T cells sorted from PBMCs, sampled 45 days after the yellow fever booster vaccination. The TCR sequence derives from a man in his late teens or twenties who received the YFV17D yellow fever vaccine. This chain connects TRBV7-8 to TRBJ1-5, with D unclear. CDR3 sequence reads: CASSFTPDQPQHF. For the CDR3, the DNA is TGTGCCAGCAGCTTTACCCCAGATCAGCCCCAGCATTTT.